These T cell receptor beta chains were read from a single sample in a study of molecular identifiers for immune sequencing clone quantification. One entry per CDR3 protein, called by TCRdb with MiXCR from the PCR reads. The sample consists of 75,000 to 95,000 distinct CDR3 sequences, about 23% of them appearing once. Source material: naive CD8+ T cells from blood, with Jurkat cell RNA spiked in. The receptors come from a human donor in good health. Some libraries in this study had Jurkat cell RNA spiked in. The CDR3 runs from the conserved cysteine through the conserved F or W. Fields, in order: V gene, J gene, D gene, clone size, CDR3 protein, CDR3 DNA. The D gene is left open where the match is weak. Rows give clone size only sometimes, using once, few, many, or a class for an expanded clone.

V: TRBV18; J: TRBJ2-2; D: .; size: few; CDR3: CASSPQPGGKYTGELFF; DNA: TGTGCCAGCTCACCCCAACCCGGCGGGAAGTACACCGGGGAGCTGTTTTTT
V: TRBV30; J: TRBJ1-1; D: .; size: many; CDR3: CAWSGGEAEAFF; DNA: TGTGCCTGGAGTGGAGGGGAGGCTGAAGCTTTCTTT
V: TRBV9; J: TRBJ2-3; D: .; size: .; CDR3: CASSAHGGLTDTQYF; DNA: TGTGCCAGCAGCGCCCATGGCGGGCTCACAGATACGCAGTATTTT
V: TRBV19; J: TRBJ2-7; D: .; size: few; CDR3: CASSFGGPTYEQYF; DNA: TGTGCCAGTAGTTTCGGGGGGCCGACCTACGAGCAGTACTTC
V: TRBV19; J: TRBJ2-7; D: .; size: few; CDR3: CASSFLRDEQYF; DNA: TGTGCCAGTAGCTTTCTAAGGGACGAGCAGTACTTC
V: TRBV3-1; J: TRBJ1-1; D: TRBD1; size: few; CDR3: CASSQDLDTGGRMNTEAFF; DNA: TGTGCCAGCAGCCAAGATCTGGATACAGGGGGGAGGATGAACACTGAAGCTTTCTTT
V: TRBV7-2; J: TRBJ2-3; D: TRBD2; size: many; CDR3: CASSSGLAGVFTDTQYF; DNA: TGTGCCAGCAGCTCTGGACTAGCGGGAGTTTTCACAGATACGCAGTATTTT
V: TRBV5-1; J: TRBJ2-5; D: .; size: many; CDR3: CASSLFGAREETQYF; DNA: TGCGCCAGCAGCTTGTTTGGAGCGCGGGAAGAGACCCAGTACTTC
V: TRBV20-1; J: TRBJ2-3; D: .; size: .; CDR3: CSAGGSGTGAVDTQYF; DNA: TGCAGTGCTGGCGGGTCGGGGACGGGGGCTGTAGATACGCAGTATTTT
V: TRBV28; J: TRBJ2-5; D: .; size: .; CDR3: CASSQNRAQKTQYF; DNA: TGTGCCAGCAGTCAGAACAGGGCCCAAAAGACCCAGTACTTC
V: TRBV6-1; J: TRBJ2-7; D: .; size: .; CDR3: CASSEAIGLEIYEQYF; DNA: TGTGCCAGCAGTGAAGCTATAGGGCTGGAGATCTACGAGCAGTACTTC
V: TRBV19; J: TRBJ1-6; D: .; size: .; CDR3: CASSIGGLGSPLHF; DNA: TGTGCCAGTAGTATAGGGGGGCTTGGATCACCCCTCCACTTT
V: TRBV6-2/TRBV6-3; J: TRBJ2-7; D: TRBD1; size: many; CDR3: CASSYVDRGFEQYF; DNA: TGTGCCAGCAGTTACGTGGACAGGGGATTCGAGCAGTACTTC
V: TRBV13; J: TRBJ1-2; D: .; size: .; CDR3: CASSLGSAYGYTF; DNA: TGTGCCAGCAGCTTAGGATCCGCTTATGGCTACACCTTC
V: TRBV6-2/TRBV6-3; J: TRBJ2-3; D: TRBD1; size: .; CDR3: CASTLDRSDPDTQSF; DNA: TGTGCCAGCACCCTGGACAGGTCTGATCCAGATACCCAGTCTTTT
V: TRBV30; J: TRBJ2-4; D: .; size: many; CDR3: CAWSVHEDAGKNIQYF; DNA: TGTGCCTGGAGTGTACATGAGGACGCTGGCAAAAACATTCAGTACTTC
V: TRBV6-2/TRBV6-3; J: TRBJ1-2; D: .; size: few; CDR3: CASSFPSVYYGYTF; DNA: TGTGCCAGCAGTTTCCCGTCCGTTTACTATGGCTACACCTTC
V: TRBV28; J: TRBJ2-7; D: .; size: many; CDR3: CASRARLSYEQYF; DNA: TGTGCCAGCAGGGCCCGACTCTCCTACGAGCAGTACTTC
V: TRBV28; J: TRBJ1-5; D: TRBD1; size: few; CDR3: CASTLLQGSNQPQHF; DNA: TGTGCCAGCACCCTACTACAGGGGAGCAATCAGCCCCAGCATTTT
V: TRBV27; J: TRBJ2-7; D: .; size: few; CDR3: CASSPGQRYEQYF; DNA: TGTGCCAGCAGTCCCGGACAGCGCTACGAGCAGTACTTC
V: TRBV24-1; J: TRBJ2-2; D: .; size: many; CDR3: CATSDPRRQNTGELFF; DNA: TGTGCCACCAGTGATCCGCGAAGACAGAACACCGGGGAGCTGTTTTTT
V: TRBV6-2/TRBV6-3; J: TRBJ2-1; D: TRBD2; size: .; CDR3: CASSYPGLAGGITIGNEQFF; DNA: TGTGCCAGCAGTTACCCAGGACTAGCGGGAGGGATTACAATTGGGAATGAGCAGTTCTTC
V: TRBV13; J: TRBJ2-7; D: .; size: .; CDR3: CASSPPGSSYNEQYF; DNA: TGTGCCAGCAGCCCCCCGGGGAGCTCCTACAATGAGCAGTACTTC
V: TRBV6-2/TRBV6-3; J: TRBJ1-5; D: .; size: many; CDR3: CASSPGGRQPQHF; DNA: TGTGCCAGCAGTCCTGGAGGACGGCAGCCCCAGCATTTT
V: TRBV7-9; J: TRBJ2-7; D: TRBD2; size: many; CDR3: CASSFTSGGPYEQYF; DNA: TGTGCCAGCAGCTTTACTAGCGGCGGCCCCTACGAGCAGTACTTC
V: TRBV20-1; J: TRBJ2-7; D: TRBD2; size: many; CDR3: CSARPLTSGTYEQYF; DNA: TGCAGTGCTAGACCCTTGACTAGCGGGACCTACGAGCAGTACTTC
V: TRBV6-5; J: TRBJ2-7; D: .; size: few; CDR3: CASSYAKYYEQYF; DNA: TGTGCCAGCAGTTACGCGAAGTACTACGAGCAGTACTTC
V: TRBV19; J: TRBJ2-3; D: TRBD2; size: .; CDR3: CASSIEGLADTDTQYF; DNA: TGTGCCAGTAGTATAGAGGGGCTAGCGGACACAGATACGCAGTATTTT
V: TRBV12-3/TRBV12-4; J: TRBJ2-5; D: .; size: many; CDR3: CASTQGQETQYF; DNA: TGTGCCAGCACACAGGGCCAAGAGACCCAGTACTTC
V: TRBV7-9; J: TRBJ2-5; D: TRBD1; size: .; CDR3: CASSLETGEETQYF; DNA: TGTGCCAGCAGCTTAGAAACAGGGGAAGAGACCCAGTACTTC
V: TRBV6-6; J: TRBJ1-2; D: .; size: few; CDR3: CASSPPRGEGYGYTF; DNA: TGTGCCAGCAGTCCCCCCCGGGGTGAGGGCTATGGCTACACCTTC
V: TRBV9; J: TRBJ1-3; D: .; size: .; CDR3: CASSAGPPGILTTSDSGNTIYF; DNA: TGTGCCAGCAGCGCAGGGCCGCCAGGGATACTCACGACCTCCGACTCTGGAAACACCATATATTTT
V: TRBV19; J: TRBJ1-5; D: .; size: .; CDR3: CASSSHRRNQPQHF; DNA: TGTGCCAGTAGTTCCCACAGGAGAAATCAGCCCCAGCATTTT
V: TRBV3-1; J: TRBJ1-1; D: TRBD1; size: many; CDR3: CASSRTGALDTEAFF; DNA: TGTGCCAGCAGCCGGACAGGGGCGCTGGACACTGAAGCTTTCTTT
V: TRBV3-1; J: TRBJ1-1; D: TRBD1; size: many; CDR3: CASSQDWGTGRNTEAFF; DNA: TGTGCCAGCAGCCAAGATTGGGGGACAGGAAGGAACACTGAAGCTTTCTTT
V: TRBV4-1; J: TRBJ2-2; D: .; size: .; CDR3: CARSQDGITTGELFF; DNA: TGCGCCCGCAGCCAAGATGGGATAACGACCGGGGAGCTGTTTTTT
V: TRBV5-1; J: TRBJ2-7; D: TRBD1; size: .; CDR3: CASSWGPGQSSYEQYF; DNA: TGCGCCAGCAGCTGGGGACCGGGACAGAGCTCCTACGAGCAGTACTTC
V: TRBV5-4; J: TRBJ2-7; D: .; size: many; CDR3: CASSLEAGSSYEQYF; DNA: TGTGCCAGCAGCTTGGAGGCGGGAAGCTCCTACGAGCAGTACTTC
V: TRBV4-1; J: TRBJ1-3; D: .; size: .; CDR3: CASSQLQGGRGNTIYF; DNA: TGCGCCAGCAGCCAATTACAGGGAGGGCGCGGAAACACCATATATTTT
V: TRBV6-2/TRBV6-3; J: TRBJ1-5; D: TRBD1; size: few; CDR3: CASSSKDRVFPLQNQPQHF; DNA: TGTGCCAGCAGTTCGAAGGACAGGGTGTTTCCCCTTCAAAATCAGCCCCAGCATTTT
V: TRBV27; J: TRBJ2-7; D: .; size: .; CDR3: CARRPPSPSSYEQYF; DNA: TGTGCCCGCAGACCGCCTAGCCCGAGCTCCTACGAGCAGTACTTC
V: TRBV28; J: TRBJ2-7; D: .; size: many; CDR3: CASSSEGTSYEQYF; DNA: TGTGCCAGCAGTTCCGAGGGGACCTCCTACGAGCAGTACTTC
V: TRBV12-3/TRBV12-4; J: TRBJ2-5; D: .; size: few; CDR3: CASSLGRVIQYF; DNA: TGTGCCAGCAGTTTAGGCAGGGTTATCCAGTACTTC
V: TRBV7-6; J: TRBJ2-3; D: TRBD2; size: many; CDR3: CASSLAGGGASDTQYF; DNA: TGTGCCAGCAGCTTAGCGGGCGGGGGGGCCAGCGATACGCAGTATTTT
V: TRBV28; J: TRBJ1-4; D: .; size: few; CDR3: CASSLWEESSVEKLFF; DNA: TGTGCCAGCAGTTTATGGGAGGAATCATCTGTTGAAAAACTGTTTTTT
V: TRBV5-3; J: TRBJ2-7; D: .; size: .; CDR3: CASSSSGTPSQLEQYF; DNA: TGTGCCAGCAGCTCTTCCGGGACTCCTAGTCAGTTGGAGCAGTACTTC
V: TRBV7-9; J: TRBJ2-1; D: TRBD1; size: .; CDR3: CASSAPNRGPSYNVQFF; DNA: TGTGCCAGCAGCGCCCCGAACAGGGGGCCTTCCTACAATGTGCAGTTCTTC
V: TRBV12-3/TRBV12-4; J: TRBJ2-1; D: TRBD2; size: .; CDR3: CASSLVWGSGGDLPNEQFF; DNA: TGTGCCAGCAGTTTAGTCTGGGGTAGCGGGGGGGATCTACCCAATGAGCAGTTCTTC
V: TRBV12-3/TRBV12-4; J: TRBJ2-5; D: .; size: .; CDR3: CASSLALGGLEETQYF; DNA: TGTGCCAGCAGTTTAGCGCTAGGGGGACTTGAAGAGACCCAGTACTTC
V: TRBV20-1; J: TRBJ2-3; D: TRBD2; size: many; CDR3: CSASTPPAGGNTDTQYF; DNA: TGCAGTGCTAGTACGCCCCCAGCGGGGGGGAACACAGATACGCAGTATTTT
V: TRBV30; J: TRBJ2-3; D: .; size: few; CDR3: CAWSRAGGTDTQYF; DNA: TGTGCCTGGAGCAGGGCCGGCGGGACAGATACGCAGTATTTT